Following are 9 T cell receptor beta chains from one sample sequenced in a study of cytomegalovirus exposure and HLA in healthy donors. Method: immunoSEQ multiplex PCR; TCRdb's copy keeps in-frame clones and lacks some. Among over 85,000 clones listed, roughly 83% were seen once. Input material: PBMCs. The origin of the receptors is a woman younger than 30 in good health and CMV-seropositive.

The rearrangement links TRBV7-2 to TRBJ2-3, with 8 bases aligning to TRBD2. Germline CDR1 and CDR2: SGHTA and FQGNSA. V shed 5 bases and J 3 bases; nucleotides not matched to a gene: 10. There are 16 residues in the CDR3. CDR3 protein: CASSVVGSGGTDTQYF. CDR3 in DNA: TGTGCCAGCAGCGTCGTAGGGAGCGGGGGAACAGATACGCAGTATTTT.

The chain recombines TRBV11-2 with TRBJ2-7; possible D gene TRBD1, 6 bases. Germline CDR1 SGHAT, CDR2 FQNNGV. V lost 1 base and J lost 7, with 17 bases in between. The CDR3 has 15 residues. CDR3 coding DNA: TGTGCCAGCAGCTTAGCACAGGGAGAACCGTGGGAGCAGTACTTC. It specifies CASSLAQGEPWEQYF.

This chain uses TRBV18 with TRBJ1-2; TRBD1 is a possible D gene (5 bases). V was clipped by 2 bases and J by 7 bases, with 17 bases between them. CDR1 KGHSH and CDR2 LQKENI come from the germline V gene. The length of the CDR3 is 15 residues. CDR3 loop: CASSPSLQGKGGYTF. DNA for the CDR3: TGTGCCAGCTCACCATCCCTCCAGGGAAAAGGTGGCTACACCTTC.

V usage is TRBV6-1 and J usage is TRBJ2-7, with TRBD1 as a possible D gene (5 bases). Germline values: CDR1 MNHNS, CDR2 SASEGT. This CDR3 region has 13 residues. The CDR3 coding sequence is TGTGCTGCTCAGGGTTTCAGCTCCTACGAGCAGTACTTC. The encoded protein is CAAQGFSSYEQYF.

This clone appeared a few times. This chain connects TRBV15 to TRBJ1-2, with TRBD1 matching 8 bases. Germline V gene data show CDR1 as LNHNV and CDR2 as YYDKDF (reference sequence). V was pared by 0 bases and J by 4 bases, with 7 bases of the junction left unmatched. The CDR3 has 16 amino acids. CDR3 sequence (DNA): TGTGCCACCAGCAGAGAAAGGCTTGGGACAGGCTATGGCTACACCTTC. The encoded protein is CATSRERLGTGYGYTF.

The genes are TRBV19 and TRBJ2-5, with 9 bases identical to TRBD1. With V trimmed by 2 bases and J by 4 bases, 8 bases remained unmatched. Looked up from germline, CDR1 is LNHDA and CDR2 is SQIVND (reference sequence). CDR3 size: 16 residues. The CDR3 coding sequence is TGTGCCAGTAGTATAAACAACCACAGGGGGCTAGAGACCCAGTACTTC. This codes for CASSINNHRGLETQYF.

The J gene is TRBJ2-7, the V gene TRBV4-3; 7 bases agree with TRBD2. V lost 3 bases to trimming and J lost 3 bases; unmatched junction nucleotides: 8. The CDR3 has 15 residues. Germline V gene data show CDR1 as LGHNA and CDR2 as YSLEER. The CDR3 reads CASSQELARHYEQYF. For the CDR3, the DNA is TGCGCCAGCAGCCAGGAACTAGCGAGGCACTACGAGCAGTACTTC.

Worth noting for this clone: The junction and the germline gene differ at one end; a read error may be behind it. The gene calls are TRBV6-5 and TRBJ1-6, with a weak D call TRBD1 (6 bases). Germline loops: CDR1 MNHEY, CDR2 SVGAGI. This CDR3 region has 13 residues. The CDR3 loop is CTSRQVRGSPLHF. CDR3 in DNA: TGTACCAGCAGACAGGTCAGGGGTTCACCCCTCCACTTT.

V usage is TRBV14 and J usage is TRBJ1-1; 7 nucleotides line up with TRBD1. The ends lost 4 bases at V and 1 base at J; junction bases unmatched: 9. The CDR3 runs 16 residues. The V gene's germline CDR1 is SGHDN and CDR2 FVKESK. CDR3 sequence reads: CASSPSTGRWNTEAFF. CDR3 bases: TGTGCCAGCAGCCCATCGACAGGGAGATGGAACACTGAAGCTTTCTTT. Together with reference TRBV14 and TRBJ1-1, the CDR3 gives the full variable domain: EAGVTQFPSHSVIEKGQTVTLRCDPISGHDNLYWYRRVMGKEIKFLLHFVKESKQDESGMPNNRFLAERTGGTYSTLKVQPAELEDSGVYFCASSPSTGRWNTEAFFGQGTRLTVV.